Presented here are 25 T cell receptor beta chains from one specimen sequenced in a study of control samples from healthy donors and cancer patients. TCRdb keeps only in-frame clones here, not all; method: immunoSEQ multiplex PCR. Among about 410,000 clones listed, more than 80% were seen once. Sample: PBMCs. The receptors derive from a man aged 35 to 55 with head and neck cancer.

A single count supports this clone. The rearrangement uses TRBV7-2 and TRBJ1-5; tentatively, D is TRBD1 (6 bases). V was shortened by 3 bases and J by 5 bases, with 11 bases between the two germline ends. The CDR3 runs to 14 residues. Germline CDR1 and CDR2: SGHTA and FQGNSA. CDR3 nucleotide sequence: TGTGCCAGCAGCTTCGCGGGGGGGCATCAGCCCCAGCATTTT. Translation: CASSFAGGHQPQHF.

This clone was counted only a few times. The chain couples TRBV28 to TRBJ1-2; TRBD1 matches 8 bases. In germline, CDR1 is MDHEN, CDR2 SYDVKM. V gave up 3 bases and J gave up 1 base; unmatched junction bases: 10. This CDR3 comprises 17 residues. The DNA for the CDR3 is TGTGCCAGCAGTTTCGCCTTTTTTGGACAGGGTAACTATGGCTACACCTTC. This gives the protein CASSFAFFGQGNYGYTF.

The chain joins TRBV11-2 to TRBJ1-1; the D gene is possibly TRBD1 (5 bases). This CDR3 is 13 amino acids long. Deletions cut 1 base from V and 7 bases from J, with 10 bases between. Per germline, CDR1 SGHAT and CDR2 FQNNGV. The CDR3 sequence: CASSLGQGGEAFF. The CDR3 DNA reads as TGTGCCAGCAGCTTAGGGCAGGGCGGTGAAGCTTTCTTT.

This clone was seen once. V and J are TRBV9 and TRBJ2-7; D is uncertain. In germline, CDR1 is SGDLS, CDR2 YYNGEE. V dropped 0 bases and J dropped 0 bases, with 16 bases sitting between them. The CDR3 covers 17 residues. DNA for the CDR3: TGTGCCAGCAGCGTAGACAGTTTGACGAAGAGCTCCTACGAGCAGTACTTC. Translating it yields CASSVDSLTKSSYEQYF.

This chain joins TRBV19 and TRBJ2-3, with a possible D match to TRBD1 (6 bases). The CDR3 spans 16 residues. Germline assignment: CDR1 LNHDA and CDR2 SQIVND (reference sequence). V shed 7 bases and J shed 2 bases, with 19 bases lying between them. The CDR3 bases are TGTGCCAGTACCCAGGCCTGGGGGACACACACAGATACGCAGTATTTT. Its translation is CASTQAWGTHTDTQYF.

The chain carries TRBV5-1 and TRBJ2-1; 9 bases match TRBD2. CDR3 length equals 14 residues. J was trimmed by 9 bases and V by 1 base; bases with no gene match: 5. Germline CDR1 and CDR2: SGHRS and YFSETQ. CDR3 protein: CASSLLTAGGEQFF. The CDR3 nucleotides read TGCGCCAGCAGCTTGTTGACAGCGGGGGGTGAGCAGTTCTTC.

In this sample, this clone turned up once. V is TRBV7-9 and J is TRBJ2-4; weak D call: TRBD1 (6 bases). V lost 4 bases and J lost 0, with 7 bases in between. From germline, CDR1 is SEHNR and CDR2 FQNEAQ (reference sequence). CDR3 length: 14 residues. For the CDR3, the DNA is TGTGCCAGCAGCTCAGGGGTAGCCAAAAACATTCAGTACTTC. Protein sequence: CASSSGVAKNIQYF.

The V and J genes are TRBV7-3 and TRBJ2-5, with TRBD2 matching over 15 bases. The CDR3 has 18 residues. Germline CDR1 reads SGHTA; CDR2 reads FQGTGA. V trimming: 5 bases; J trimming: 1 base; junction bases outside the gene matches: 8. CDR3 in amino acids: CASSLGLAGGHRQETQYF. The DNA for the CDR3 is TGTGCCAGCAGCCTAGGACTAGCGGGGGGGCACCGCCAAGAGACCCAGTACTTC.

The rearrangement uses TRBV7-2 and TRBJ1-2, with D perhaps matching TRBD1 (5 bases). The CDR3 has 14 residues. CDR1 is SGHTA and CDR2 is FQGNSA in the germline V gene. V shed 1 base and J shed 5 bases, with 11 bases lying between them. DNA for the CDR3: TGTGCCAGCAGCTTAGGGGGGTTCCGTTATGGCTACACCTTC. Translating gives CASSLGGFRYGYTF.

The chain employs TRBV29-1 and TRBJ1-2, with 8 bases lining up with TRBD1. Germline V gene data show CDR1 as SQVTM and CDR2 as ANQGSEA. The CDR3 sequence is 10 residues long. J was trimmed by 5 bases and V by 8 bases; bases with no gene match: 1. In DNA, the CDR3 is TGCAGCACAGGGGGGTATGGCTACACCTTC. Amino acids: CSTGGYGYTF.

The CDR3 region is CASSQVGQGKGNTEAFF. The CDR3, as DNA: TGCGCCAGCAGCCAAGTAGGACAGGGCAAAGGAAACACTGAAGCTTTCTTT. The V and J genes are TRBV4-1 and TRBJ1-1; TRBD1 matches 8 bases. Germline V CDR1 and CDR2: MGHRA, YSYEKL. After removal of 1 base from V and 2 bases from J, the junction contained 9 bases not matched to a gene. The CDR3 length is 17 residues.

J is TRBJ2-1 and V is TRBV5-3; TRBD1 agrees at 10 bases. TRBV5-3 is an ORF, with its function uncertain. V trimming: 1 base; J trimming: 6 bases; junction bases outside the gene matches: 7. The CDR3 spans 16 residues. The CDR3 loop is CARSLTGTGDPNEQFF. CDR3 nucleotide sequence: TGTGCCAGAAGCTTGACCGGGACAGGGGACCCCAATGAGCAGTTCTTC.

The chain joins TRBV28 to TRBJ1-5, with D unresolved. Looked up from germline, CDR1 is MDHEN and CDR2 is SYDVKM. The CDR3 is made up of 16 amino acids. V lost 5 bases and J 0 bases, leaving 14 bases between the germline ends. The CDR3 nucleotides are TGTGCCAGCAGTCCCGGCCGAATCTATAGCAATCAGCCCCAGCATTTT. As protein: CASSPGRIYSNQPQHF.

CDR3 nucleotide sequence: TGTGCCAGCTCACTCGAGGGGGACTACGAGCAGTACTTC. Protein product: CASSLEGDYEQYF. The chain joins TRBV18 to TRBJ2-7; D possibly corresponds to TRBD1 (6 bases). V lost 4 bases to trimming and J lost 3 bases, with 10 bases between them. Germline lookup yields CDR1 KGHSH and CDR2 LQKENI. This CDR3 has 13 residues.

The CDR3: CATSVELSPEEQYF. The CDR3 DNA reads as TGTGCCACCAGCGTGGAACTTTCCCCGGAGGAGCAGTACTTC. This chain links TRBV15 with TRBJ2-7; D ambiguous. Germline-derived CDR1 and CDR2 are LNHNV and YYDKDF (reference sequence). This CDR3 comprises 14 residues. V was cut by 5 bases and J by 7 bases, with 18 bases left in between.

This chain connects TRBV14 to TRBJ1-4; 9 nucleotides match TRBD1. The V gene's germline CDR1 is SGHDN and CDR2 FVKESK. This CDR3 comprises 17 residues. With V trimmed by 9 bases and J by 0 bases, 11 bases remained unmatched. The CDR3 region is CASSWDRAGSTNEKLFF. CDR3 nucleotide sequence: TGTGCCAGTAGCTGGGACAGGGCCGGATCAACTAATGAAAAACTGTTTTTT.

The chain recombines TRBV27 with TRBJ1-5; perhaps TRBD1 as D (5 bases). The CDR3 contains 16 residues. Trimming cost V 6 bases and J 7 bases, with 22 bases left between them. The germline gives CDR1 MNHEY, CDR2 SMNVEV (reference sequence). CDR3: CASSSTRREIGQPQHF. DNA of the CDR3: TGTGCCAGCAGCTCGACGCGCAGGGAGATTGGGCAGCCCCAGCATTTT.

This clone was counted a single time. The J gene is TRBJ1-1, the V gene TRBV7-8; D may be TRBD1 (6 bases). Trimming cost V 3 bases and J 3 bases, with 17 bases left between them. Germline V gene sequence: CDR1 SGHVS, CDR2 FQNEAQ. The CDR3 is 16 residues long. The CDR3 nucleotides read TGTGCCAGCAGCTTTTCTCAAACAGGGACGTACACTGAAGCTTTCTTT. Translation gives CASSFSQTGTYTEAFF.

This rearrangement joins TRBV7-3 to TRBJ1-1; 7 bases line up with TRBD1. The CDR3 loop spans 15 amino acids. Unmatched junction bases numbered 14, after V lost 5 bases and J lost 8 bases. CDR1 SGHTA and CDR2 FQGTGA come from the germline V gene. CDR3 in DNA: TGTGCCAGCAGCAAACAAATAGGGGGCCGGGACGAAGCTTTCTTT. It specifies CASSKQIGGRDEAFF.

V and J are TRBV25-1 and TRBJ2-1; TRBD1 or TRBD2 may be the D gene (6 bases each). The germline gives CDR1 MGHDK, CDR2 SYGVNS. The V gene lost 3 bases and the J gene lost 8 bases, with 23 bases spanning the gap. The CDR3 is made up of 17 amino acids. DNA for the CDR3: TGTGCCAGCAGTGAGTCGAGGGGGGACTTATCCCTCGATGAGCAGTTCTTC. Amino acid sequence: CASSESRGDLSLDEQFF.

This rearrangement joins TRBV20-1 to TRBJ1-5; D not certain. This CDR3 has 13 amino acids. CDR1 and CDR2 from the germline V gene are DFQATT and SNEGSKA (reference sequence). Trimming removed 3 bases from V and 3 bases from J, with 9 bases in between. The CDR3 loop reads CSASLGNNQPQHF. In DNA, the CDR3 is TGCAGTGCTAGTTTGGGGAACAATCAGCCCCAGCATTTT.

The V and J genes are TRBV5-5 and TRBJ1-2; no clear D gene. V shed 1 base and J shed 7 bases, with 11 bases lying between them. Looked up from germline, CDR1 is SGHKS and CDR2 is YYEKEE (reference sequence). The CDR3 sequence is 13 residues long. This CDR3 reads CASSLRASVGYTF. Written as DNA, the CDR3 is TGTGCCAGCAGCTTGAGGGCGTCAGTTGGCTACACCTTC.

The chain is built from TRBV9 and TRBJ2-1; D possibly uses TRBD1 or TRBD2 (5 bases each). Trimming removed 1 base from V and 10 bases from J, with 15 bases in between. This CDR3 contains 14 residues. CDR1 and CDR2 from the germline V gene are SGDLS and YYNGEE. CDR3 in amino acids: CASSVRDREFEQFF. The CDR3 coding sequence is TGTGCCAGCAGCGTAAGGGACCGTGAGTTCGAGCAGTTCTTC. Looking up the rest from reference TRBV9 and TRBJ2-1 gives the full variable domain: DSGVTQTPKHLITATGQRVTLRCSPRSGDLSVYWYQQSLDQGLQFLIQYYNGEERAKGNILERFSAQQFPDLHSELNLSSLELGDSALYFCASSVRDREFEQFFGPGTRLTVL.

The chain carries TRBV5-8 and TRBJ2-3; a possible D gene is TRBD2 (6 bases). The CDR3 consists of 18 residues. The V end was cut by 3 bases, the J end by 0 bases, with 20 bases between. Germline values: CDR1 SGHTS, CDR2 YDEGEE. The CDR3, as DNA: TGTGCCAGCAGCTACTTACCCGGGAGTCACAGGAGCACAGATACGCAGTATTTT. Its translation: CASSYLPGSHRSTDTQYF.

This clone occurred a few times. This chain uses TRBV30 with TRBJ2-5; tentatively, D is TRBD1 or TRBD2 (5 bases each). V lost 1 base to trimming and J lost 4 bases, with 13 bases between them. Germline CDR1 reads GTSNPN; CDR2 reads SVGIG (reference sequence). The CDR3 loop spans 14 amino acids. The DNA of the CDR3 is TGTGCCTGGAGTGCGGGGCAGGATGGAGAGACCCAGTACTTC. This encodes CAWSAGQDGETQYF. Together with reference TRBV30 and TRBJ2-5, the CDR3 gives the full variable domain: SQTIHQWPATLVQPVGSPLSLECTVEGTSNPNLYWYRQAAGRGLQLLFYSVGIGQISSEVPQNLSASRPQDRQFILSSKKLLLSDSGFYLCAWSAGQDGETQYFGPGTRLLVL.